This entry lists 30 T cell receptor beta chains sequenced from one sample in a study of OX40 agonist ivuxolimab in advanced cancers. Some clones are missing from TCRdb's copy, which holds only in-frame ones; the method was immunoSEQ multiplex PCR. Of roughly 60,000 clones in the sample, about nine tenths are singletons; the top ten hold just under 25%. Specimen: CD4+ or CD8+ T cells sorted from blood, collected in a trial of the OX40 agonist ivuxolimab. These receptors all come from an adult with an advanced solid tumor such as melanoma, head and neck, liver or kidney cancer.

The genes are TRBV27 and TRBJ2-5; 10 positions agree with TRBD2. Germline V gives CDR1 MNHEY, CDR2 SMNVEV (reference sequence). Unmatched junction bases numbered 5, after V lost 5 bases and J lost 2 bases. The CDR3 spans 15 residues. The CDR3 reads CASSTGLAAQETQYF. CDR3 DNA: TGTGCCAGCAGTACTGGACTAGCGGCACAAGAGACCCAGTACTTC.

The gene calls are TRBV28 and TRBJ2-1, with 7 bases fitting TRBD2. From germline, CDR1 is MDHEN and CDR2 SYDVKM. The ends lost 6 bases at V and 5 bases at J; junction bases unmatched: 13. The CDR3 loop spans 16 amino acids. CDR3 protein: CASSLAVTGGNNEQFF. The CDR3, as DNA: TGTGCCAGCAGCTTGGCCGTAACGGGAGGTAACAATGAGCAGTTCTTC.

J is TRBJ2-2 and V is TRBV28, with 8 bases fitting TRBD1. The CDR3 consists of 14 residues. CDR1 and CDR2 from the germline V gene are MDHEN and SYDVKM. With 3 bases clipped from V and 8 bases from J, the junction kept 5 bases outside the gene matches. The CDR3 spells CASSFWRDRGELFF. CDR3 in DNA: TGTGCCAGCAGTTTTTGGCGGGACAGGGGGGAGCTGTTTTTT.

This chain links TRBV5-1 with TRBJ2-5, with 9 bases identical to TRBD2. The DNA end lines up better with TRBJ2-7; the J call may be wrong. There are 14 residues in the CDR3. CDR1 is SGHRS and CDR2 is YFSETQ in the germline V gene. DNA of the CDR3: TGCGCCAGCAGCCCGACTAGCGGATACTACGAGCAGTACTTC. Translated: CASSPTSGYYEQYF.

This clone has more than one count but fewer than ten. The chain couples TRBV18 to TRBJ2-1; 12 bases fit TRBD2. Germline V gene sequence: CDR1 KGHSH, CDR2 LQKENI. The V gene end was trimmed by 5 bases and the J gene end by 9 bases; junction bases not matched to a gene: 11. This CDR3 comprises 16 residues. This chain's CDR3 is CASSTTLAGGFGEQFF. The CDR3 nucleotides read TGTGCCAGCTCAACAACTCTAGCGGGAGGGTTTGGTGAGCAGTTCTTC.

The chain recombines TRBV28 with TRBJ1-1; TRBD1 might be the D (6 bases). This CDR3 is built from 15 residues. The germline gives CDR1 MDHEN, CDR2 SYDVKM. Trimming left V 2 bases short and J 5 bases short, with 15 bases between. CDR3 loop: CASSLATGPRTEAFF. The CDR3 DNA is TGTGCCAGCAGTTTAGCAACAGGGCCAAGGACTGAAGCTTTCTTT.

The chain employs TRBV11-2 and TRBJ2-7, with D perhaps TRBD2 (6 bases). Germline assignment: CDR1 SGHAT and CDR2 FQNNGV. V was clipped by 5 bases and J by 4 bases, with 15 bases between them. The CDR3 contains 14 residues. The CDR3 DNA reads as TGTGCCAGCAGCCAAACCGGGACTCAGTACGAGCAGTACTTC. Its translation: CASSQTGTQYEQYF.

J is TRBJ1-5 and V is TRBV27, with D uncertain. The CDR3 runs 15 residues. V shed 5 bases and J shed 1 base, with 12 bases lying between them. Germline V gene lookup returns CDR1 MNHEY and CDR2 SMNVEV (reference sequence). CDR3 amino acids: CASSLGFGSNQPQHF. CDR3 DNA: TGTGCCAGCAGTCTAGGGTTTGGGAGCAATCAGCCCCAGCATTTT.

The chain recombines TRBV10-1 with TRBJ2-2; 9 positions agree with TRBD1. Germline CDR1 and CDR2: WNHNN and SYGVQD (reference sequence). CDR3 length: 17 residues. J gave up 1 base and V 1 base, and 4 bases lay outside the gene matches. Here the CDR3 reads CASSEWGTGKNTGELFF. In DNA form, the CDR3 reads TGCGCCAGCAGTGAGTGGGGGACAGGGAAGAACACCGGGGAGCTGTTTTTT.

This chain joins TRBV28 and TRBJ1-3; possible D gene TRBD1, 5 bases. This CDR3 contains 15 residues. V lost 4 bases and J 0 bases, leaving 10 bases between the germline ends. Germline V CDR1 and CDR2: MDHEN, SYDVKM. The CDR3 DNA is TGTGCCAGCAGTTCGGGGCCTTACTCTGGAAACACCATATATTTT. It yields the protein CASSSGPYSGNTIYF.

Within the sample, this clone is medium-sized. This chain joins TRBV7-9 and TRBJ2-2; D is ambiguous. The germline V and J ends were trimmed by 5 bases and 0 bases, with 10 bases remaining between them. The CDR3 runs 15 residues. Germline V gene data show CDR1 as SEHNR and CDR2 as FQNEAQ (reference sequence). The CDR3 loop reads CASSPVAANTGELFF. Here the CDR3 DNA reads TGTGCCAGCAGCCCCGTGGCTGCGAACACCGGGGAGCTGTTTTTT.

This chain connects TRBV7-9 to TRBJ1-1; 7 positions match TRBD1. CDR1 and CDR2 from the germline V gene are SEHNR and FQNEAQ (reference sequence). The CDR3 loop spans 14 amino acids. With 5 bases clipped from V and 8 bases from J, the junction kept 11 bases outside the gene matches. The CDR3 is CASSTTGQAPEAFF. CDR3 nucleotide sequence: TGTGCCAGCAGCACGACCGGACAGGCCCCCGAAGCTTTCTTT.

The V call is TRBV10-3, the J call TRBJ2-2; 8 positions match TRBD1. V lost 10 bases to trimming and J lost 0 bases; unmatched junction nucleotides: 7. This CDR3 has 15 amino acids. Germline values: CDR1 ENHRY, CDR2 SYGVKD. The CDR3: CATRQGSSNTGELFF. CDR3 bases: TGTGCCACCCGACAGGGGAGTTCGAACACCGGGGAGCTGTTTTTT.

This chain uses TRBV6-1 with TRBJ2-2; D not certain. V was shortened by 7 bases and J by 0 bases, with 6 bases between the two germline ends. This CDR3 region has 13 residues. CDR1 and CDR2 from the germline V gene are MNHNS and SASEGT. The CDR3, as DNA: TGTGCCAGCAAAGATGCGAACACCGGGGAGCTGTTTTTT. Translation: CASKDANTGELFF.

With respect to this clone: Other nucleotide sequences from this sample produce the same CDR3. The CDR3 loop is CASSLGQSYEQYF. For the CDR3, the DNA is TGTGCCAGCAGTTTAGGGCAGTCCTACGAGCAGTACTTC. V is TRBV27 and J is TRBJ2-7, with no clear D. V was trimmed by 2 bases and J by 1 base, leaving 6 bases between them. This CDR3 is 13 amino acids long. Germline CDR1 is MNHEY and CDR2 is SMNVEV (reference sequence).

The J gene is TRBJ2-3, the V gene TRBV29-1; the D gene could be TRBD1 or TRBD2 (5 bases each). In germline, CDR1 is SQVTM, CDR2 ANQGSEA. CDR3 size: 15 residues. V was cut by 4 bases and J by 2 bases, with 16 bases left in between. The CDR3 reads CSVVIPGPNTDTQYF. The CDR3 nucleotides are TGCAGCGTTGTAATCCCGGGACCGAACACAGATACGCAGTATTTT.

This clone occurred a few times. J is TRBJ1-1 and V is TRBV2; 9 bases fit TRBD1. The CDR3 extends over 13 amino acids. Germline trimming cut 9 bases from V and 4 bases from J; bases unmatched to any gene: 6. The germline CDR1 and CDR2 sequences are SNHLY and FYNNEI. The CDR3 bases are TGTGCCAGGGGGGACAGGGAGATCACTGAAGCTTTCTTT. It encodes CARGDREITEAFF. Supplemented by reference TRBV2 and TRBJ1-1, the full variable domain reads EPEVTQTPSHQVTQMGQEVILRCVPISNHLYFYWYRQILGQKVEFLVSFYNNEISEKSEIFDDQFSVERPDGSNFTLKIRSTKLEDSAMYFCARGDREITEAFFGQGTRLTVV.

This chain connects TRBV19 to TRBJ2-3, with D hard to call. V lost 3 bases, J lost 0 bases, and 13 bases lay in between. Per germline, CDR1 LNHDA and CDR2 SQIVND (reference sequence). This CDR3 spans 16 amino acids. In DNA form, the CDR3 reads TGTGCCAGTAGTATTAGTGTTCGGGTGAGCACAGATACGCAGTATTTT. It yields the protein CASSISVRVSTDTQYF.

The chain is built from TRBV5-3 and TRBJ1-5; D gene ambiguous. Being an ORF, TRBV5-3 has a function that is uncertain. The CDR3 has 17 amino acids. The V end lost 3 bases, the J end lost 0 bases, and 16 bases lay between the germline ends. Written as DNA, the CDR3 is TGTGCCAGAAGCTGGAGGGATGGGCAGGATAGCAATCAGCCCCAGCATTTT. Translated: CARSWRDGQDSNQPQHF.

The CDR3 protein is CSVAGGDTGELFF. CDR3 nucleotides: TGCAGCGTTGCAGGGGGAGACACCGGGGAGCTGTTTTTT. The chain couples TRBV29-1 to TRBJ2-2; 7 nucleotides line up with TRBD1. J lost 3 bases, V lost 4 bases, and 2 bases had no gene match. Germline-derived CDR1 and CDR2 are SQVTM and ANQGSEA. CDR3 length: 13 amino acids.

The chain's CDR3 is CALGLKGTNYGYTF. The CDR3 DNA reads as TGTGCCCTCGGGCTTAAAGGAACCAACTATGGCTACACCTTC. The J gene is TRBJ1-2, the V gene TRBV7-9; D ambiguous. CDR1 is SEHNR and CDR2 is FQNEAQ in the germline V gene (reference sequence). Deletions cut 11 bases from V and 2 bases from J, with 18 bases between. This CDR3 comprises 14 residues.

The rearrangement uses TRBV4-1 and TRBJ2-5, with D hard to call. Trimming shortened V by 1 base and J by 4 bases, and 7 bases separated the two germline ends. Germline lookup yields CDR1 MGHRA and CDR2 YSYEKL. This CDR3 contains 13 residues. CDR3: CASSQVVGETQYF. Written as DNA, the CDR3 is TGCGCCAGCAGCCAAGTAGTCGGAGAGACCCAGTACTTC.

This sequence joins TRBV19 and TRBJ2-1; tentatively, D is TRBD2 (5 bases). Germline loops: CDR1 LNHDA, CDR2 SQIVND (reference sequence). The CDR3 sequence is 18 residues long. V was shortened by 5 bases and J by 0 bases, with 20 bases between the two germline ends. In DNA form, the CDR3 reads TGTGCCAGTAGTCTTAGGGCAGGACTTTTAAGCTCCTACAATGAGCAGTTCTTC. This encodes CASSLRAGLLSSYNEQFF.

This clone was recorded once. A junction boundary mismatches the germline segment, possibly from a read error. The chain carries TRBV5-8 and TRBJ1-4, with 7 bases fitting TRBD1. CDR3 length equals 12 residues. CDR1 and CDR2 (germline): SGHTS, YDEGEE. The CDR3 DNA follows: TGTGCCAGCAGCTTATTCCCGGAGACAGGGCTCTTT. This sequence encodes CASSLFPETGLF.

The CDR3 DNA is TGCGCCAGCAGTCCCGGGACAGGGGTATACAATGAGCAGTTCTTC. Protein sequence: CASSPGTGVYNEQFF. The chain joins TRBV4-3 to TRBJ2-1, with 10 bases that match TRBD1. The CDR3 contains 15 residues. CDR1 is LGHNA and CDR2 is YSLEER in the germline V gene. After removal of 6 bases from V and 4 bases from J, the junction contained 6 bases not matched to a gene.

V usage is TRBV27 and J usage is TRBJ2-7, with TRBD1 identical over 9 bases. The CDR3 covers 14 residues. The V and J ends lost 3 bases and 4 bases, in that order; junction bases with no gene match: 4. CDR1 is MNHEY and CDR2 is SMNVEV in the germline V gene (reference sequence). The CDR3 region has the DNA TGTGCCAGCAGTTTCGTACAGGGGGCGTACGAGCAGTACTTC. Protein sequence: CASSFVQGAYEQYF.

The chain employs TRBV2 and TRBJ2-7; D possibly corresponds to TRBD2 (7 bases). Germline CDR1 and CDR2: SNHLY and FYNNEI. V was trimmed by 2 bases and J by 5 bases, leaving 16 bases between them. This CDR3 has 15 amino acids. CDR3 sequence: CASSEPGGGLDEQYF. The CDR3 region has the DNA TGTGCCAGCAGTGAACCGGGGGGCGGCCTTGACGAGCAGTACTTC.

The CDR3 DNA reads TGTGCCAGCAGCCCCAGGTCGACAGGGATCACCGGGGAGCTGTTTTTT. Translation: CASSPRSTGITGELFF. V is TRBV11-3 and J is TRBJ2-2; TRBD1 aligns across 7 bases. The length of the CDR3 is 16 residues. Germline V lookup: CDR1 SGHNT, CDR2 YENEEA. J was trimmed by 4 bases and V by 5 bases; bases with no gene match: 10.

The genes are TRBV19 and TRBJ2-7; D is undetermined. V was clipped by 3 bases and J by 5 bases, with 11 bases between them. Germline CDR1 and CDR2: LNHDA and SQIVND (reference sequence). The CDR3 runs to 13 residues. Written as DNA, the CDR3 is TGTGCCAGTAGTATGTTGGGTTCCCACGAGCAGTACTTC. It specifies CASSMLGSHEQYF.

The J gene is TRBJ2-1, the V gene TRBV11-2; D gene uncertain. Trimming shortened V by 5 bases and J by 9 bases, and 11 bases separated the two germline ends. This CDR3 contains 12 residues. CDR1 and CDR2 from the germline V gene are SGHAT and FQNNGV. The CDR3 sequence: CASSPPQAEQFF. CDR3 nucleotides: TGTGCCAGCAGCCCCCCCCAGGCTGAGCAGTTCTTC. Complete variable domain (other parts from reference TRBV11-2 and TRBJ2-1): EAGVAQSPRYKIIEKRQSVAFWCNPISGHATLYWYQQILGQGPKLLIQFQNNGVVDDSQLPKDRFSAERLKGVDSTLKIQPAKLEDSAVYLCASSPPQAEQFFGPGTRLTVL.